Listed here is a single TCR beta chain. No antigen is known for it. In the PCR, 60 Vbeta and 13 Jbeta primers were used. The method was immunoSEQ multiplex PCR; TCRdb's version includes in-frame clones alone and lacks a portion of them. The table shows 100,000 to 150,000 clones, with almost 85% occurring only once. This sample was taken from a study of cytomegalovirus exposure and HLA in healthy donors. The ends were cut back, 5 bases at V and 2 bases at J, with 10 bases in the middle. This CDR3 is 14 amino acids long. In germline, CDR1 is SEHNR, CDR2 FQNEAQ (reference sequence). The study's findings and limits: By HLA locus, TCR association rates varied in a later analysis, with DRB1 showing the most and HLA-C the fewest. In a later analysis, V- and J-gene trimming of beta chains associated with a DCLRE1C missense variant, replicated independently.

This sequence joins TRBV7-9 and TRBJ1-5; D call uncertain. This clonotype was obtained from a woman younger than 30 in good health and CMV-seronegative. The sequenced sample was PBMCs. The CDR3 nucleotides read TGTGCCAGCAGCCCAGGTTTGGGCAATCAGCCCCAGCATTTT. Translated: CASSPGLGNQPQHF.